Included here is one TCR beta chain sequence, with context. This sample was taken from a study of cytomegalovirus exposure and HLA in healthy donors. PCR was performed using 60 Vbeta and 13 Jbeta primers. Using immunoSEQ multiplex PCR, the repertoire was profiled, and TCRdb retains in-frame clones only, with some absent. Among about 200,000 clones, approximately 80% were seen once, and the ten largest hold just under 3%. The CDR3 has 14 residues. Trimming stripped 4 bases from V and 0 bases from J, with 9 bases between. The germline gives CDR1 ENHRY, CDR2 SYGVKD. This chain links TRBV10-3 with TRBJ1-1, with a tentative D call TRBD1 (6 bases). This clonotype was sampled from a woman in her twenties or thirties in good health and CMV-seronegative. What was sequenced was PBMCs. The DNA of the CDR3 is TGTGCCATCAGTGTGCAGGGGATGAACACTGAAGCTTTCTTT. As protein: CAISVQGMNTEAFF.